Presented here are 24 T cell receptor beta chains from one specimen sequenced in a study of T cells expressing NK-cell markers. TCRdb reprocessed the 5' RACE reads, with one entry per CDR3 protein and no DNA. The sample spans approximately 460,000 distinct CDR3 sequences; the ten largest clones claim roughly 8%. The sample consisted of blood T cells: a sorted CD56 or NKG2C T cell subset, CD4+ or CD8+ T cells, or bulk PBMC T cells (not recorded which). The receptors here all came from a woman aged 18-70 years in good health.

V gene TRBV12-3 or TRBV12-4 combines with J gene TRBJ2-4. CDR3 length equals 16 residues. The CDR3 loop is CASSLAVALAKNIQYF.

This sequence joins TRBV7-9 and TRBJ2-7. This CDR3 has 13 residues. Germline CDR1 reads SEHNR; CDR2 reads FQNEAQ (reference sequence). CDR3 in amino acids: CASSDEGVHEQYF.

This chain joins TRBV7-9 and TRBJ2-5; absent DNA, TCRdb's TRBD2 call cannot be checked. CDR3 length: 15 residues. Germline values: CDR1 SEHNR, CDR2 FQNEAQ (reference sequence). CDR3 loop: CASSPPGASLETQYF.

The chain has TRBV6-2 or TRBV6-3 and TRBJ2-5. CDR3 length: 12 residues. Germline values: CDR1 MNHEY, CDR2 SVGEGT. CDR3 region: CASSYSTPWQYF.

The genes are TRBV5-4 and TRBJ1-1. The CDR3 length is 16 residues. The germline gives CDR1 SGHNT, CDR2 YYREEE (reference sequence). The CDR3 loop reads CASSPGGGPLNTEAFF.

V is TRBV25-1 and J is TRBJ2-2; the D call of TRBD1 rests on TCRdb alone, since no DNA is present to check it. Germline CDR1 reads MGHDK; CDR2 reads SYGVNS. The CDR3 has 14 residues. CDR3 protein: CASLRVRGTGELFF.

The chain recombines TRBV27 with TRBJ1-4; TCRdb lists TRBD1, though no DNA is available to test this call. CDR3 size: 13 residues. Germline lookup yields CDR1 MNHEY and CDR2 SMNVEV (reference sequence). CDR3: CASSLRGWEKLFF.

This CDR3 reads CAISESVETQYF. The V gene is TRBV10-3, the J gene TRBJ2-5. The CDR3 is 12 residues long. From germline, CDR1 is ENHRY and CDR2 SYGVKD.

The chain recombines TRBV20-1 with TRBJ1-5; the TRBD1 assignment by TCRdb is unverifiable without DNA. The CDR3 contains 14 residues. Germline V gene sequence: CDR1 DFQATT, CDR2 SNEGSKA (reference sequence). The CDR3 reads CSARGTGRNQPQHF.

V and J are TRBV4-3 and TRBJ2-1; TCRdb picks TRBD2, but there is no DNA to check that call. Germline CDR1 LGHNA, CDR2 YSLEER. CDR3 length: 16 residues. CDR3 sequence reads: CASSQDLAGGNNEQFF.

The gene calls are TRBV20-1 and TRBJ2-2; without DNA, the TCRdb call of TRBD2 cannot be checked. Germline V gene sequence: CDR1 DFQATT, CDR2 SNEGSKA (reference sequence). This CDR3 has 13 amino acids. The CDR3 loop is CSVKRISGGELFF.

This chain joins TRBV6-4 and TRBJ1-5. The germline V gene has CDR1 MRHNA and CDR2 SNTAGT. The CDR3 extends over 13 amino acids. The CDR3 is CASQGGESQPQHF.

This chain uses TRBV12-3 or TRBV12-4 with TRBJ2-3; there is no DNA to check the TCRdb D call of TRBD1. CDR3 length: 14 amino acids. The CDR3 sequence: CASSSTGETDTQYF.

CDR3 residues: CASSPWMSSYEQYF. The rearrangement links TRBV12-3 or TRBV12-4 to TRBJ2-7. This CDR3 has 14 residues.

The chain recombines TRBV14 with TRBJ1-1. The CDR3 consists of 13 residues. Germline V gene lookup returns CDR1 SGHDN and CDR2 FVKESK. The CDR3 sequence: CASSPNLNTEAFF.

The chain couples TRBV30 to TRBJ2-5; TCRdb names TRBD1, which stays unverified in the absence of DNA. Germline CDR1 GTSNPN, CDR2 SVGIG (reference sequence). CDR3 length: 15 amino acids. Here the CDR3 reads CAWTQMGNPGETQYF.

The V gene is TRBV5-1, the J gene TRBJ2-3; checking the TCRdb D call of TRBD1 is not possible without DNA. From germline, CDR1 is SGHRS and CDR2 YFSETQ. There are 17 residues in the CDR3. CDR3: CASSLSRQGVGTDTQYF.

J is TRBJ1-1 and V is TRBV10-3; TCRdb lists TRBD1, though no DNA is available to test this call. Germline-derived CDR1 and CDR2 are ENHRY and SYGVKD. The CDR3 totals 13 residues. The CDR3 here is CAISELDRGEAFF.

This rearrangement joins TRBV2 to TRBJ1-5. The CDR3 length is 13 residues. Germline values: CDR1 SNHLY, CDR2 FYNNEI. The CDR3: CASSEADNQPQHF. Looking up the rest from reference TRBV2 and TRBJ1-5 gives the full variable domain: EPEVTQTPSHQVTQMGQEVILRCVPISNHLYFYWYRQILGQKVEFLVSFYNNEISEKSEIFDDQFSVERPDGSNFTLKIRSTKLEDSAMYFCASSEADNQPQHFGDGTRLSIL.

This chain uses TRBV6-1 with TRBJ2-1; the TRBD2 assignment by TCRdb is unverifiable without DNA. Germline assignment: CDR1 MNHNS and CDR2 SASEGT. CDR3 length: 17 amino acids. CDR3 region: CASRPRLAQGLDNEQFF.

The V call is TRBV5-1, the J call TRBJ1-3. The germline gives CDR1 SGHRS, CDR2 YFSETQ. CDR3 size: 12 residues. The CDR3 loop reads CASRGAGNTIYF.

The rearrangement uses TRBV12-3 or TRBV12-4 and TRBJ1-1. This CDR3 comprises 15 residues. The CDR3 loop is CASSFRGPGNTEAFF.

This chain uses TRBV7-2 with TRBJ2-5; TCRdb proposes TRBD1, but this gene call is untestable without DNA. The CDR3 is 17 residues long. Germline lookup yields CDR1 SGHTA and CDR2 FQGNSA. CDR3 region: CASSQKGASWIYETQYF.

The V gene is TRBV24-1, the J gene TRBJ2-7. This CDR3 is built from 13 residues. Germline-derived CDR1 and CDR2 are KGHDR and SFDVKD. The chain's CDR3 is CATSDGDSYEQYF.